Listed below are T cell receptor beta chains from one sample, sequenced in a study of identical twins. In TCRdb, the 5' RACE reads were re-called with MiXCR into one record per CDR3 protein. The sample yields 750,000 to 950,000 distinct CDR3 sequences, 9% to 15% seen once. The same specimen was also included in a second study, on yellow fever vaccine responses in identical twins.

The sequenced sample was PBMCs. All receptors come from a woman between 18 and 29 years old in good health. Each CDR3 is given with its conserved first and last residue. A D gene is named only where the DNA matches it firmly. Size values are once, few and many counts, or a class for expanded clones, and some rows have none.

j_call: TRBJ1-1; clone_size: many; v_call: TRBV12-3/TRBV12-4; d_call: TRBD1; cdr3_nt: TGTGCCAGCAGTCCGGGACAGGGGGTGAACACTGAAGCTTTCTTT; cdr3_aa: CASSPGQGVNTEAFF
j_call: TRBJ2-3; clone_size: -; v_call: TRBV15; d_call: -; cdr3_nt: TGTGCCACCAGCAGTGTGGGTGTGGATACGCAGTATTTT; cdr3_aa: CATSSVGVDTQYF
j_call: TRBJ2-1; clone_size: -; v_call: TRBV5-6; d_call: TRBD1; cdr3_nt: TGTGCCAGCAGCAAGGACAGGGGGCGCAACAATGAGCAGTTCTTC; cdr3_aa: CASSKDRGRNNEQFF
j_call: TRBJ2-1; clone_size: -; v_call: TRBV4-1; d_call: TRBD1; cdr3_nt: TGCGCCAGCAGCCAAGTGGGGCTGACAGGGGGCAATGAGCAGTTCTTC; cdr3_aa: CASSQVGLTGGNEQFF
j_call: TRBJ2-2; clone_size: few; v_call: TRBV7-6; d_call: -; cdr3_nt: TGTGCCAGCAGCTTCATAGGGATTAACACCGGGGAGCTGTTTTTT; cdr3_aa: CASSFIGINTGELFF
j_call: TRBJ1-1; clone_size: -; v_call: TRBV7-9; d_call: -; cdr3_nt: TGTGCCAGCAGCTTAGGGGCTCAGGCTTTCTTT; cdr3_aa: CASSLGAQAFF
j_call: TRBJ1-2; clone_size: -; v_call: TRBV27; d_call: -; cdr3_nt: TGTGCCAGCAGTTTTCGATATGGCAGGGTAGACTATGGCTACACCTTC; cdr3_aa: CASSFRYGRVDYGYTF
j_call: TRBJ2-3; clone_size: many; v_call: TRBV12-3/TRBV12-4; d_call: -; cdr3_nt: TGTGCCAGCAGTGCGCGACGACTACTCGGACAACGCACCACAGATACGCAGTATTTT; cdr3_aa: CASSARRLLGQRTTDTQYF
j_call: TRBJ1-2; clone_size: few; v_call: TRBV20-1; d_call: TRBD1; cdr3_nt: TGCAGTGCTAGAGAGGACAGGCCTGGCTACACCTTC; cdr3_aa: CSAREDRPGYTF
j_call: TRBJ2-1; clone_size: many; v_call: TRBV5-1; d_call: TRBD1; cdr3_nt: TGCGCCAGCAGCTCGGGACAGGCCTCCTACAATGAGCAGTTCTTC; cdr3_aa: CASSSGQASYNEQFF
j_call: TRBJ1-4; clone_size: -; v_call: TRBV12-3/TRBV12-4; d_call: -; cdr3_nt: TGTGCCAGCAGTTCCCAAGCCGGAAAACTGTTTTTT; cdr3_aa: CASSSQAGKLFF
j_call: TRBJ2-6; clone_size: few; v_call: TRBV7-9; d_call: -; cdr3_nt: TGTGCCAGCAGCTTTGAGGGAGCAAGCGGCTCTGGGGCCAACGTCCTGACTTTC; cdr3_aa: CASSFEGASGSGANVLTF
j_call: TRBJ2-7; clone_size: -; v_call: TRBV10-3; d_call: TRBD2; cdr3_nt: TGTGTCATCAGTGGACAGGCCAAAAGTACTAGCGGGTACTCCTACGAGCAGTACTTC; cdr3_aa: CVISGQAKSTSGYSYEQYF
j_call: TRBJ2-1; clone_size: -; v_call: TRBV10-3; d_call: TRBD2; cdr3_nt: TGTGCCACCCTGACTAGCGGGGGCCCCTACAATGAGCAGTTCTTC; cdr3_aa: CATLTSGGPYNEQFF
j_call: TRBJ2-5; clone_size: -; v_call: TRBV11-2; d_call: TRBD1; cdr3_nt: TGTGCCAGCAGTTGGGACAGGACCGAAGAGACCCAGTACTTC; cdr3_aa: CASSWDRTEETQYF
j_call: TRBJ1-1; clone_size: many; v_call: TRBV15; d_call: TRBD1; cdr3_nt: TGTGCCACCAGCAGAGATCCTGGCAGGGGGCGATTAACTGAAGCTTTCTTT; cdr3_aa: CATSRDPGRGRLTEAFF
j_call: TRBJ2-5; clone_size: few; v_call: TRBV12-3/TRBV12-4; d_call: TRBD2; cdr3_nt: TGTGCCAGCACGGCGGGAGAGGGAGAGACCCAGTACTTC; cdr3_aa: CASTAGEGETQYF
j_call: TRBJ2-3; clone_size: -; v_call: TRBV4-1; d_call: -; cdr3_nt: TGCGCCAGCAGCCAAGGAGAGGGCTATCATTTT; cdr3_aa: CASSQGEGYHF
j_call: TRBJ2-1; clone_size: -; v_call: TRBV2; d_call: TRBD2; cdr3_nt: TGTGCCAGCATTAGCGGGGGGGCACCTGAGCAGTTCTTC; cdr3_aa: CASISGGAPEQFF
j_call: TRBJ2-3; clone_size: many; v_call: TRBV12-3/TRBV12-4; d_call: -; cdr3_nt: TGTGCCAGCAGTTTATGGCCCGGAACTAGCACAGATACGCAGTATTTT; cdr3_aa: CASSLWPGTSTDTQYF
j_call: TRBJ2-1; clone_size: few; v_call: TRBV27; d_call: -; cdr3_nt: TGTGCCAGCAGTTACGCTAGCTACAATGAGCAGTTCTTC; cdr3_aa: CASSYASYNEQFF
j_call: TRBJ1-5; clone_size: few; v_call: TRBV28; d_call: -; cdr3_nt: TGTGCCAGCAGTTTGGAGGGGTGGAGGCCCCAGCATTTT; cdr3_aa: CASSLEGWRPQHF
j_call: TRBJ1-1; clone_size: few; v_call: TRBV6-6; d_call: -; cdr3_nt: TGTGCCAGCAGTTACTCCGACACTGAAGCTTTCTTT; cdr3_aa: CASSYSDTEAFF
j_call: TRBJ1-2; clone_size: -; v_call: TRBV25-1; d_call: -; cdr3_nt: TGTGCCAGCAGTGAATTTAGTAGGTTCTATGGCTACACCTTC; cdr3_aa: CASSEFSRFYGYTF
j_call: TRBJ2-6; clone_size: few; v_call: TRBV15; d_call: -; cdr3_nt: TGTGCCACCAGCACTCCATCTGGGGCCAACGTCCTGACTTTC; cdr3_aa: CATSTPSGANVLTF
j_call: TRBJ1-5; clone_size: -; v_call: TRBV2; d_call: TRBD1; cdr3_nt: TGTGCCAGCACCCCGGGACAGCTCTATCAGCCCCAGCATTTT; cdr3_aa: CASTPGQLYQPQHF
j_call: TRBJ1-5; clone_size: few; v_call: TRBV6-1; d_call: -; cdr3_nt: TGTGCCAGCAGTCCCCAAATGGGGGCTCAGCCCCAGCATTTT; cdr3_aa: CASSPQMGAQPQHF
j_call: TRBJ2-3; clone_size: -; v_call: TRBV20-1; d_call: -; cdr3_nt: TGCAGTGCCTATAGGGACAACAGGCCAGATACGCAGTATTTT; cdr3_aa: CSAYRDNRPDTQYF
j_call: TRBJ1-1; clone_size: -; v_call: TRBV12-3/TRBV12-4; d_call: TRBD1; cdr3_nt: TGTGCCAACAGTCTGGCTATTCAGACAGGGGGTGAAGCTTTCTTT; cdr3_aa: CANSLAIQTGGEAFF
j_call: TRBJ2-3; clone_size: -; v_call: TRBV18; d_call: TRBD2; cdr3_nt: TGTGCCAGCTCACCAGTTAGCGGGAGTTCAGATACGCAGTATTTT; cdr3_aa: CASSPVSGSSDTQYF
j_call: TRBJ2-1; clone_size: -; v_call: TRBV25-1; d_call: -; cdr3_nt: TGTGCCAGCAGTGATGGAATAGGGCAGGAAGGCAATGAGCAGTTCTTC; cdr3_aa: CASSDGIGQEGNEQFF
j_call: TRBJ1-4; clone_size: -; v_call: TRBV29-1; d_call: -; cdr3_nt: TGCAGCGTTGAAGAGAATCGTAATGAAAAACTGTTTTTT; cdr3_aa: CSVEENRNEKLFF
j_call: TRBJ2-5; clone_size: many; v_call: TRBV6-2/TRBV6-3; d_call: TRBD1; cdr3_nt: TGTGCCAGCGAAGGAGTCAGGGGGTCGGAGACCCAGTACTTC; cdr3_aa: CASEGVRGSETQYF
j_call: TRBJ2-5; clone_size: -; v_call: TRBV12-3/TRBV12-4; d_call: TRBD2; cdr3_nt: TGTGCCAGCGCGGGGGGAGAAGAGACCCAGTACTTC; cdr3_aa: CASAGGEETQYF
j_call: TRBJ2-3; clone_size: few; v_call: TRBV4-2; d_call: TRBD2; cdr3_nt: TGTGCCAGCAGCCAAGTGACTAGCGGGGCTTCTGATACGCAGTATTTT; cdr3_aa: CASSQVTSGASDTQYF
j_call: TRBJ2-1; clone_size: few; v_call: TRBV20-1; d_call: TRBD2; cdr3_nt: TGCAGTGCTTCCCTACGGGGGGCCTACAATGAGCAGTTCTTC; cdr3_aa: CSASLRGAYNEQFF
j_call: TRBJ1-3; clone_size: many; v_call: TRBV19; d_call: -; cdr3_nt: TGTGCCAGTACGGGCAACTCTGGAAACACCATATATTTT; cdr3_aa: CASTGNSGNTIYF
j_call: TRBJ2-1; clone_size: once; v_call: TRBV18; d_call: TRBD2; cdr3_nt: TGTGCCAGCTCACCAAACCTAGCGGGGGGTTACAATGAGCAGTTCTTC; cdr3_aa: CASSPNLAGGYNEQFF
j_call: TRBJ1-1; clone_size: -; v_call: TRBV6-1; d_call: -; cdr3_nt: TGTGCCAGCAGCGCGACGCAGGGACCCACTGAAGCTTTCTTT; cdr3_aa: CASSATQGPTEAFF
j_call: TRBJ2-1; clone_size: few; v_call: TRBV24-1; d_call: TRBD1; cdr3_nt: TGTGCCACCAGTGACCCTAGACAGGGTAACGATGAGCAGTTCTTC; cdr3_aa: CATSDPRQGNDEQFF
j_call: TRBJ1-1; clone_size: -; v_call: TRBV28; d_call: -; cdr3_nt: TGTGCCAGCAGTTTACGGGCCAAACTTACTGAAGCTTTCTTT; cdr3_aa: CASSLRAKLTEAFF
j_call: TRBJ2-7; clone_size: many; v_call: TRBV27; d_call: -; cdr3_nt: TGTGCCAGCAGTTTTCCTGGGGCCGGGTACGAGCAGTACTTC; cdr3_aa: CASSFPGAGYEQYF
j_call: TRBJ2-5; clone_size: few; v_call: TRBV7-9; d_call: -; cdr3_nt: TGTGCCAGCAGCGTCAGCGGCAGAGAGACCCAGTACTTC; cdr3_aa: CASSVSGRETQYF
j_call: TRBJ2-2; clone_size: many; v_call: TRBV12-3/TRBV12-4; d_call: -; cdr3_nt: TGTGCCAGCAGTTTAGATCGGGGTAGCACCGGGGAGCTGTTTTTT; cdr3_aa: CASSLDRGSTGELFF
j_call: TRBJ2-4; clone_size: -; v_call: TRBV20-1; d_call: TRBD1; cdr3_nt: TGCAGTGCCCCGCGACAGGGGGGAGCCAAAAACATTCAGTACTTC; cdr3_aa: CSAPRQGGAKNIQYF
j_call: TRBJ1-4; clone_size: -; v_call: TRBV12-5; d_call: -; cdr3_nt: TGTGCTAGTGGTTTGGTCAATGCAGGGGTCAATGAAAAACTGTTTTTT; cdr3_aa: CASGLVNAGVNEKLFF
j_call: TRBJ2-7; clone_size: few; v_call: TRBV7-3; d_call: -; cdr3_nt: TGTGCCAGCAGCTTAAACTTTGGGTACGAGCAGTACTTC; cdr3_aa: CASSLNFGYEQYF
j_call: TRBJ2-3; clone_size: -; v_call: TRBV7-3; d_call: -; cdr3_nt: TGTGCCAGCAGCTTAACTAGCAGCTCAGATACGCAGTATTTT; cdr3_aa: CASSLTSSSDTQYF
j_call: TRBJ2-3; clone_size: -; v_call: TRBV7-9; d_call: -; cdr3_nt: TGTGCCAGCAGCTCCCATGGGGTAGGTGAAACAGATACGCAGTATTTT; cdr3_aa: CASSSHGVGETDTQYF
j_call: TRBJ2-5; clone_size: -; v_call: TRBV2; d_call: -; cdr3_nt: TGTGCCAGCAGCGGGGATTCGGTAGAGACCCAGTACTTC; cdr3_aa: CASSGDSVETQYF
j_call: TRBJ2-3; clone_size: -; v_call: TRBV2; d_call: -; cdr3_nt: TGTGCCGGAGGAAAGGCAGGAGGGGGTACAGATACGCAGTATTTT; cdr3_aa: CAGGKAGGGTDTQYF
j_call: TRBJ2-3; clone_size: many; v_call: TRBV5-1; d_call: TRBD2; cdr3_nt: TGCGCCAGCAGCTTCAAGAGCGGGAGGGGCACAGATACGCAGTATTTT; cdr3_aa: CASSFKSGRGTDTQYF
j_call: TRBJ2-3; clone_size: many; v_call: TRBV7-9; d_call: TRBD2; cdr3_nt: TGTGCCAGCACCCCACTAGCGGTAGGGGCCGCAGATACGCAGTATTTT; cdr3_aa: CASTPLAVGAADTQYF
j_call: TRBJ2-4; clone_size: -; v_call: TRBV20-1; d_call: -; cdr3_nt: TGCAGTGCTAGGTTTGGGTTTTCCAAAAACATTCAGTACTTC; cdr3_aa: CSARFGFSKNIQYF
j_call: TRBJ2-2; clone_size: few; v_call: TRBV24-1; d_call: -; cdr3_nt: TGTGCCACCAGTGATTTTGCGCGGAGCGGACCCGGGGAGCTGTTTTTT; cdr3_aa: CATSDFARSGPGELFF